This T cell receptor beta chain emerged from a study of preoperative IRX-2 immunotherapy in early breast cancer. This clone was found once. Trimming took off 4 bases at V and 7 bases at J, with 11 bases between the two ends. Germline CDR1 SGHNT, CDR2 YYREEE (reference sequence). The CDR3 sequence is 13 residues long. Treatment reported: preoperative locoregional IRX-2 cytokine immunotherapy. The method was immunoSEQ multiplex PCR; TCRdb's version includes in-frame clones alone and lacks a portion of them. Of 35,000 to 50,000 clones listed, 85% to 95% were seen once; the top ten hold over 1.5%. This sequence joins TRBV5-4 and TRBJ1-4; D unclear. The sequencing used tumor tissue, collected after IRX-2 immunotherapy. This receptor was taken from a human donor with breast cancer. The CDR3 region has the DNA TGTGCCAGCAGCCTTTTGAAGCCTGAAAAACTGTTTTTT. Its translation is CASSLLKPEKLFF.